Below, 29 T cell receptor beta chains from the same sample are listed, as sequenced in a study of T cell responses to AZD1222 COVID-19 vaccine. The repertoire was sequenced with immunoSEQ multiplex PCR; TCRdb's copy has only in-frame clones and lacks some. The table shows 120,000 to 150,000 clones, with around 88% occurring only once. The starting material was peripheral blood, obtained on day 0 of AZD1222 vaccination. These receptor sequences come from an adult in good health.

J is TRBJ1-3 and V is TRBV30; possible D gene TRBD1, 6 bases. The CDR3 is 12 amino acids. CDR1 is GTSNPN and CDR2 is SVGIG in the germline V gene (reference sequence). As DNA, the CDR3 is TGTGCTTTTGATGGGGGCGGAAACACCATATATTTT. Its translation: CAFDGGGNTIYF.

This chain uses TRBV3-1 (or the pseudogene TRBV3-2) with TRBJ2-4; possibly TRBD1 or TRBD2 for D (6 bases each). In germline, CDR1 is LGHDT, CDR2 YNNKEL (reference sequence). Trimming pared 1 base from V and 1 base from J, leaving 8 bases between. The CDR3 extends over 15 amino acids. CDR3 bases: TGTGCCAGCAGCCAAGCGGGGGCGGCCAAAAACATTCAGTACTTC. Protein product: CASSQAGAAKNIQYF.

The rearrangement joins TRBV12-3 or TRBV12-4 to TRBJ1-1; D unresolved. CDR3 length: 12 residues. The V end lost 5 bases, the J end lost 1 base, and 5 bases lay between the germline ends. The CDR3 DNA reads as TGTGCCAGCAGTCGGGGGAACACTGAAGCTTTCTTT. This sequence encodes CASSRGNTEAFF.

This sequence joins TRBV6-5 and TRBJ2-5; no reliable D call. There are 13 residues in the CDR3. Per the germline V gene, CDR1 is MNHEY and CDR2 is SVGAGI. Trimming left V 4 bases short and J 4 bases short, with 10 bases between. CDR3 coding DNA: TGTGCCAGCAGTTCTGCATTCAGAGAGACCCAGTACTTC. It is translated as CASSSAFRETQYF.

The rearrangement uses TRBV6-5 and TRBJ1-2, with D possibly matching TRBD1 (5 bases). The V end was cut by 8 bases, the J end by 8 bases, with 15 bases between. The CDR3 contains 12 residues. The V gene's germline CDR1 is MNHEY and CDR2 SVGAGI. The CDR3 spells CASQAGRAGYTF. DNA for the CDR3: TGTGCCAGCCAGGCAGGGAGGGCGGGCTACACCTTC.

The chain employs TRBV7-8 and TRBJ2-7; 12 nucleotides align to TRBD1. The CDR3 totals 15 residues. J was trimmed by 4 bases and V by 5 bases; bases with no gene match: 6. Germline loops: CDR1 SGHVS, CDR2 FQNEAQ. The CDR3 DNA is TGTGCCAGCAGCCGGGACAGGGGGCAACGTTACGAGCAGTACTTC. It codes for CASSRDRGQRYEQYF. Together with reference TRBV7-8 and TRBJ2-7, the CDR3 gives the full variable domain: GAGVSQSPRYKVAKRGQDVALRCDPISGHVSLFWYQQALGQGPEFLTYFQNEAQLDKSGLPSDRFFAERPEGSVSTLKIQRTQQEDSAVYLCASSRDRGQRYEQYFGPGTRLTVT.

In this sample, this clone turned up once. The V gene is TRBV7-9, the J gene TRBJ1-1, with D tentatively TRBD1 (5 bases). CDR1 is SEHNR, CDR2 FQNEAQ, per germline (reference sequence). V gave up 1 base and J gave up 5 bases, with 14 bases separating them. The CDR3 has 15 residues. The CDR3 loop reads CASSLVAGRETEAFF. The CDR3 nucleotides read TGTGCCAGCAGCTTAGTGGCAGGGAGAGAAACTGAAGCTTTCTTT.

The J gene is TRBJ2-1, the V gene TRBV28; D is perhaps TRBD2 (5 bases). This CDR3 has 13 residues. Trimming stripped 6 bases from V and 4 bases from J, with 10 bases between. Germline-derived CDR1 and CDR2 are MDHEN and SYDVKM. The CDR3: CASRGALYNEQFF. Here the CDR3 DNA reads TGTGCCAGCAGGGGAGCGTTATACAATGAGCAGTTCTTC.

V usage is TRBV28 and J usage is TRBJ1-4; a possible D gene is TRBD1 (5 bases). Germline CDR1 MDHEN, CDR2 SYDVKM. V lost 2 bases and J 4 bases, leaving 17 bases between the germline ends. This CDR3 comprises 17 residues. DNA of the CDR3: TGTGCCAGCAGTTTAGTTGGGACTGCCACTTTTAATGAAAAACTGTTTTTT. This encodes CASSLVGTATFNEKLFF.

The V call is TRBV5-8, the J call TRBJ1-2; possible D gene TRBD1, 6 bases. The germline V gene encodes CDR1 SGHTS and CDR2 YDEGEE. V lost 5 bases and J lost 4, with 15 bases in between. The CDR3 is made up of 14 amino acids. The CDR3 sequence is CASRPGARGYGYTF. CDR3 coding DNA: TGTGCCAGCAGACCAGGGGCTAGGGGCTATGGCTACACCTTC.

J is TRBJ1-4 and V is TRBV19; 8 bases line up with TRBD1. After removal of 5 bases from V and 1 base from J, the junction contained 6 bases not matched to a gene. Germline values: CDR1 LNHDA, CDR2 SQIVND (reference sequence). The CDR3 is 16 residues long. This chain's CDR3 is CASSVNDRGTNEKLFF. CDR3 DNA sequence: TGTGCCAGTAGTGTAAACGACAGGGGAACTAATGAAAAACTGTTTTTT.

The V call is TRBV18, the J call TRBJ1-1; D may be TRBD1 (5 bases). CDR3 length: 14 amino acids. Germline CDR1 KGHSH, CDR2 LQKENI. V lost 6 bases and J 0 bases, leaving 11 bases between the germline ends. In DNA, the CDR3 is TGTGCCAGCTCCCCTGACAGTTTGAACACTGAAGCTTTCTTT. This sequence encodes CASSPDSLNTEAFF.

The V gene is TRBV7-2, the J gene TRBJ2-1; 10 nucleotides agree with TRBD1. The CDR3 covers 19 residues. V was pared by 4 bases and J by 3 bases, with 15 bases of the junction left unmatched. The germline gives CDR1 SGHTA, CDR2 FQGNSA. Here the CDR3 DNA reads TGTGCCAGCAGCTCCCGACACCTGACCGGGACAGGGGACTACAATGAGCAGTTCTTC. It encodes CASSSRHLTGTGDYNEQFF.

The V and J genes are TRBV6-4 and TRBJ1-1; D ambiguous. Trimming took off 4 bases at V and 5 bases at J, with 11 bases between the two ends. From germline, CDR1 is MRHNA and CDR2 SNTAGT. This CDR3 region has 13 residues. The CDR3 bases are TGTGCCAGCAGTGTTTCGATTCAGACTGAAGCTTTCTTT. It encodes CASSVSIQTEAFF.

A remark on this clone: The junction does not match germline at one end; this may be a read error. The chain recombines TRBV24-1 with TRBJ2-7; TRBD1 aligns across 8 bases. CDR1 and CDR2 (germline): KGHDR, SFDVKD. The CDR3 has 14 amino acids. CDR3 amino acids: CATSDWTGKGEQYF. The CDR3 DNA reads TGTGCCACCAGCGATTGGACAGGGAAAGGGGAGCAGTACTTC.

This clone showed up just once. This chain uses TRBV19 with TRBJ1-1; TRBD1 agrees at 7 bases. This CDR3 comprises 16 residues. V lost 7 bases, J lost 13 bases, and 24 bases stayed unmatched. CDR1 is LNHDA, CDR2 SQIVND, per germline (reference sequence). As DNA, the CDR3 is TGTGCCAGTACTAGAGACCCCGGACAGGTAGGGATAAGGCTTTTCTTT. Its translation is CASTRDPGQVGIRLFF.

The chain uses TRBV19 and TRBJ2-1; D is perhaps TRBD2 (6 bases). CDR1 LNHDA and CDR2 SQIVND come from the germline V gene (reference sequence). This CDR3 is built from 13 residues. Trimming cost V 7 bases and J 4 bases, with 11 bases left between them. The CDR3 reads CASKEGLYNEQFF. The CDR3 DNA sequence: TGTGCCAGTAAGGAGGGGCTTTACAATGAGCAGTTCTTC. Complete variable domain (other parts from reference TRBV19 and TRBJ2-1): DGGITQSPKYLFRKEGQNVTLSCEQNLNHDAMYWYRQDPGQGLRLIYYSQIVNDFQKGDIAEGYSVSREKKESFPLTVTSAQKNPTAFYLCASKEGLYNEQFFGPGTRLTVL.

This clone has a single count. V and J are TRBV29-1 and TRBJ2-7, with D possibly being TRBD2 (6 bases). The germline CDR1 and CDR2 sequences are SQVTM and ANQGSEA. Trimming removed 6 bases from V and 5 bases from J, with 14 bases in between. The CDR3 totals 12 residues. CDR3 bases: TGCAGCGTCCTGTCGGGGGTCCACGAGCAGTACTTC. It yields the protein CSVLSGVHEQYF.

V usage is TRBV19 and J usage is TRBJ2-1; TRBD1 or TRBD2 may be the D gene (10 bases each). V was clipped by 3 bases and J by 9 bases, with 27 bases between them. Per the germline V gene, CDR1 is LNHDA and CDR2 is SQIVND (reference sequence). This CDR3 comprises 18 residues. The CDR3 sequence: CASSMTGGAAGGPIEQFF. The CDR3 DNA follows: TGTGCCAGTAGTATGACAGGGGGCGCAGCGGGAGGGCCTATTGAGCAGTTCTTC.

This clone occurred once. The chain is built from TRBV5-8 and TRBJ1-1; D gene ambiguous. Trimming removed 0 bases at V and 11 bases at J, with 20 bases between. Germline CDR1 SGHTS, CDR2 YDEGEE. The CDR3 spans 15 residues. CDR3 DNA: TGTGCCAGCAGCTTGGCCGGCCAGGCCTTCTCGACTGCTTTCTTT. It yields the protein CASSLAGQAFSTAFF.

V and J are TRBV30 and TRBJ2-1; 7 bases map to TRBD1. CDR1 is GTSNPN and CDR2 is SVGIG in the germline V gene (reference sequence). The CDR3 covers 14 residues. The V gene end was trimmed by 4 bases and the J gene end by 4 bases; junction bases not matched to a gene: 7. CDR3 bases: TGTGCCTGGAATTGGCAGGGGGTTTACAATGAGCAGTTCTTC. Encoded protein: CAWNWQGVYNEQFF.

The rearrangement links TRBV9 to TRBJ1-2; a possible D gene is TRBD1 (6 bases). CDR3 length equals 16 residues. CDR1 and CDR2 from the germline V gene are SGDLS and YYNGEE. V gave up 3 bases and J gave up 7 bases, with 22 bases separating them. The CDR3 DNA follows: TGTGCCAGCAGCGGTGCCCGGGGGGGGGCGCGGGCTGGCTACACCTTC. The encoded protein is CASSGARGGARAGYTF.

This clone was detected once. This sequence joins TRBV18 and TRBJ1-1, with unresolved D. This CDR3 has 13 residues. Germline values: CDR1 KGHSH, CDR2 LQKENI. Trimming stripped 3 bases from V and 1 base from J, with 6 bases between. The CDR3 loop is CASSPWSNTEAFF. The DNA for the CDR3 is TGTGCCAGCTCACCGTGGTCGAACACTGAAGCTTTCTTT.

This chain uses TRBV6-2 or TRBV6-3 with TRBJ1-1; D is unclear. The length of the CDR3 is 14 residues. Per the germline V gene, CDR1 is MNHEY and CDR2 is SVGEGT. Trimming left V 2 bases short and J 1 base short, with 8 bases between. CDR3 amino acids: CASSYLLGNTEAFF. CDR3 nucleotide sequence: TGTGCCAGCAGTTACCTCCTAGGGAACACTGAAGCTTTCTTT.

The rearrangement links TRBV20-1 to TRBJ2-1; D tentatively fits TRBD1 or TRBD2 (5 bases each). V lost 3 bases to trimming and J lost 7 bases, with 19 bases between them. The CDR3 spans 15 residues. The germline V gene encodes CDR1 DFQATT and CDR2 SNEGSKA (reference sequence). CDR3 sequence (DNA): TGCAGTGCTAGTTCGGGGCTAATAAGAAGGAATGAGCAGTTCTTC. Protein: CSASSGLIRRNEQFF.

The chain carries TRBV6-5 and TRBJ1-3; no definite D call. The germline V and J ends were trimmed by 2 bases and 0 bases, with 11 bases remaining between them. Germline assignment: CDR1 MNHEY and CDR2 SVGAGI. This CDR3 spans 16 amino acids. CDR3 coding DNA: TGTGCCAGCAGTTACGCCCCACCCGGCTCTGGAAACACCATATATTTT. Protein sequence: CASSYAPPGSGNTIYF.

This clone has a handful of counts. Different DNA sequences within this sample yield the same CDR3. V and J are TRBV5-1 and TRBJ2-7; a possible D gene is TRBD1 (6 bases). The V gene's germline CDR1 is SGHRS and CDR2 YFSETQ. V was trimmed by 3 bases and J by 3 bases, leaving 7 bases between them. This CDR3 region has 12 residues. The CDR3 sequence is CASSSDSYEQYF. The CDR3 DNA reads as TGCGCCAGCAGCTCGGACAGCTACGAGCAGTACTTC.

The V call is TRBV30, the J call TRBJ2-1; 12 bases agree with TRBD2. Germline CDR1 is GTSNPN and CDR2 is SVGIG (reference sequence). The junction had 13 bases not matched to a gene; V was cut back by 7 bases and J by 6 bases. The CDR3 loop spans 16 amino acids. The CDR3 coding sequence is TGTGCCTTCCGGACTAGCGGGGTCCGAGGCCGCAATGAGCAGTTCTTC. This encodes CAFRTSGVRGRNEQFF.

The chain employs TRBV7-8 and TRBJ1-2, with TRBD1 matching 9 bases. V dropped 4 bases and J dropped 7; count of bases not matched to a gene: 1. This CDR3 contains 12 residues. Germline lookup yields CDR1 SGHVS and CDR2 FQNEAQ. CDR3 in DNA: TGTGCCAGCAGCTGGGACAGGGCTGGCTACACCTTC. Its translation is CASSWDRAGYTF. The full variable domain, in which reference TRBV7-8 and TRBJ1-2 provide the parts outside the CDR3, is GAGVSQSPRYKVAKRGQDVALRCDPISGHVSLFWYQQALGQGPEFLTYFQNEAQLDKSGLPSDRFFAERPEGSVSTLKIQRTQQEDSAVYLCASSWDRAGYTFGSGTRLTVV.